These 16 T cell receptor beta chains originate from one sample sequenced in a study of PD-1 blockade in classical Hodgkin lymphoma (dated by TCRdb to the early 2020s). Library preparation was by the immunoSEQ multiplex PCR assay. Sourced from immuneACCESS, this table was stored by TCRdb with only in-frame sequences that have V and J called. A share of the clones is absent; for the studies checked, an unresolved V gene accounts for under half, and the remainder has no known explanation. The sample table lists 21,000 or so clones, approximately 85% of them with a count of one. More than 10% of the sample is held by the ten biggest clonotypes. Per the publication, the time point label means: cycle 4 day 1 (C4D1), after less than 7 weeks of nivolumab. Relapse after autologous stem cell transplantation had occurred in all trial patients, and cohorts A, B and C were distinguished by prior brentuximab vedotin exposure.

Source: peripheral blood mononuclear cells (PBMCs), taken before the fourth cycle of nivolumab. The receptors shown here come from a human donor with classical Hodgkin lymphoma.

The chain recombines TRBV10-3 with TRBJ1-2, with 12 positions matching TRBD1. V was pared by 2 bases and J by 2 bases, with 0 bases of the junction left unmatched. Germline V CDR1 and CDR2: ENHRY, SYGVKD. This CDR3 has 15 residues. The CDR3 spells CAISEGTGGNYGYTF. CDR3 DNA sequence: TGTGCCATCAGTGAGGGGACAGGGGGCAACTATGGCTACACCTTC.

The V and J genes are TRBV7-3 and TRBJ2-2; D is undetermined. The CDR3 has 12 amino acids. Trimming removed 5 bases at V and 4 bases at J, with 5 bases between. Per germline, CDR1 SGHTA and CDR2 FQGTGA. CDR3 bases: TGTGCCAGCAGCCCCTCCACCGGGGAGCTGTTTTTT. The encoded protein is CASSPSTGELFF.

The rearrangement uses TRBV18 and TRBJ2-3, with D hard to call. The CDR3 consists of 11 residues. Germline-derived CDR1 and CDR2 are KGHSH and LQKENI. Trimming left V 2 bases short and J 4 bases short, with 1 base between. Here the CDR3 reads CASSPADTQYF. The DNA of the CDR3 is TGTGCCAGCTCACCAGCAGATACGCAGTATTTT.

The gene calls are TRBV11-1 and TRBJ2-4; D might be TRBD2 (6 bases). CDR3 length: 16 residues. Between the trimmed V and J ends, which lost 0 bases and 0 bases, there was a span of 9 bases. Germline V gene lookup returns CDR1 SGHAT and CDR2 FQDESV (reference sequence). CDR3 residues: CASSLATGVAKNIQYF. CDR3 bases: TGTGCCAGCAGCTTAGCGACGGGGGTAGCCAAAAACATTCAGTACTTC.

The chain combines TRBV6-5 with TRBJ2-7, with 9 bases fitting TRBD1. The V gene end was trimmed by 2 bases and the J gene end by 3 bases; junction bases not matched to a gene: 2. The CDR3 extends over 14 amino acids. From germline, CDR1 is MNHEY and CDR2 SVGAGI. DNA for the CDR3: TGTGCCAGCAGTTACGGGACAGGGAACTACGAGCAGTACTTC. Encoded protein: CASSYGTGNYEQYF.

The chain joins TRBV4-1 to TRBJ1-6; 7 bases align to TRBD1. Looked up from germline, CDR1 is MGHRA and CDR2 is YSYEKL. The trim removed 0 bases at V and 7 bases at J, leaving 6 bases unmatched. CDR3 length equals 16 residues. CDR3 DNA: TGCGCCAGCAGCCAAGATGCAGGGACAGAAAATTCACCCCTCCACTTT. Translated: CASSQDAGTENSPLHF.

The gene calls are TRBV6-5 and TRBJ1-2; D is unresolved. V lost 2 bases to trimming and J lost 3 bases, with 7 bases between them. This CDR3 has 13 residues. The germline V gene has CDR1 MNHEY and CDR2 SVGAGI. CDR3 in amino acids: CASSYGMHYGYTF. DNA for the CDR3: TGTGCCAGCAGTTACGGGATGCACTATGGCTACACCTTC.

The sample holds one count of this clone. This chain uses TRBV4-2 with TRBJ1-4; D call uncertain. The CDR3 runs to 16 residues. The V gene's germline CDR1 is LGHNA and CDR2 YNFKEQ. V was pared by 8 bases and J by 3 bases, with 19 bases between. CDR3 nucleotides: TGTGCCAGCGGAGGGTGGGTGGATGCAGCTAATGAAAAACTGTTTTTT. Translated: CASGGWVDAANEKLFF.

The CDR3 DNA follows: TGTGCCAGTAGTCCCCCTTTGCGGGGGCCTGTGAACACTGAAGCTTTCTTT. Translation: CASSPPLRGPVNTEAFF. The chain has TRBV19 and TRBJ1-1, with a weak D call TRBD1 (6 bases). The CDR3 consists of 17 residues. Trimming took 5 bases from V and 0 from J, leaving 19 bases between them. Germline values: CDR1 LNHDA, CDR2 SQIVND (reference sequence).

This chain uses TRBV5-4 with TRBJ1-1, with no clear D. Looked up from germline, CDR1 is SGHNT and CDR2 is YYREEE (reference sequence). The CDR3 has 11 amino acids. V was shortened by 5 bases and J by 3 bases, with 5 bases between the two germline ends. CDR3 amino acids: CASRTDTEAFF. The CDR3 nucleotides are TGTGCCAGCAGAACGGACACTGAAGCTTTCTTT.

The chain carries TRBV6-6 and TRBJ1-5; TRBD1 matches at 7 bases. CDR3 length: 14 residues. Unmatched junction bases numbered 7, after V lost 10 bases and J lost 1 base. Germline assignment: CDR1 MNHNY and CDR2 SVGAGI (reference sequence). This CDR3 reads CATNTGDSNQPQHF. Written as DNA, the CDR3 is TGTGCCACCAATACAGGGGACAGCAATCAGCCCCAGCATTTT.

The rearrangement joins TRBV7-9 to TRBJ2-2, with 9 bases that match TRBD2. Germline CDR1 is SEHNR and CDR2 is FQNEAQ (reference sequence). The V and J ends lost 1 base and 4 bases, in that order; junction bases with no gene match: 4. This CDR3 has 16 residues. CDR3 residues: CASSLGGSGSTGELFF. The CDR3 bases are TGTGCCAGCAGCTTAGGAGGTAGCGGGAGCACCGGGGAGCTGTTTTTT.

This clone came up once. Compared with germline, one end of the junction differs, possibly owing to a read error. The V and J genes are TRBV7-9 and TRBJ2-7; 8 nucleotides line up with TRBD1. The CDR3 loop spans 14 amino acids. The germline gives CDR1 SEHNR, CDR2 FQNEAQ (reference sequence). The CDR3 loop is CAGSPRDRSYEQYF. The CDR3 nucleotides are TGTGCCGGCAGCCCCCGGGACAGGTCCTACGAGCAGTACTTC.

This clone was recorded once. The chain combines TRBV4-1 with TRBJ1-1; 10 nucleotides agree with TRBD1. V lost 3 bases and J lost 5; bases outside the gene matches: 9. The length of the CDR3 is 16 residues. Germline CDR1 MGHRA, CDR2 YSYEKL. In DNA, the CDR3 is TGCGCCAGCAGCCATCTCACTGGACAGGGGGGGACTGAAGCTTTCTTT. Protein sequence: CASSHLTGQGGTEAFF.

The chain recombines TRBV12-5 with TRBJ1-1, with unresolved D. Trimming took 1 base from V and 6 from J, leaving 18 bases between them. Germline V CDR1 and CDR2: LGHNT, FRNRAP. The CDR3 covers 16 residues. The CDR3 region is CASGLALSEQRAEAFF. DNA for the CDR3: TGTGCTAGTGGTTTGGCTCTGTCAGAACAGAGGGCTGAAGCTTTCTTT. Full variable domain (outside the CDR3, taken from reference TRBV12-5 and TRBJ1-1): DARVTQTPRHKVTEMGQEVTMRCQPILGHNTVFWYRQTMMQGLELLAYFRNRAPLDDSGMPKDRFSAEMPDATLATLKIQPSEPRDSAVYFCASGLALSEQRAEAFFGQGTRLTVV.

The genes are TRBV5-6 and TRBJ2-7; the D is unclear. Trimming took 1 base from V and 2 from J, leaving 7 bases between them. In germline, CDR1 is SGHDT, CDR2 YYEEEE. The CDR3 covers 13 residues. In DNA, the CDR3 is TGTGCCAGCAGCTTGAATCCCACCTACGAGCAGTACTTC. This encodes CASSLNPTYEQYF.